This T cell receptor beta chain was captured by sequencing in a study of identical twins. Whole-study results and caveats: The more abundant beta clonotypes in cord blood had fewer insertions, and memory repertoires did not show this.

Each CDR3 protein gets one entry after TCRdb re-called the 5' RACE reads with MiXCR. The table includes 600,000 to 850,000 distinct CDR3 sequences, about 20% detected once. Points on this clonotype: Its specificity is unknown.

The V end lost 8 bases, the J end lost 6 bases, and 14 bases lay between the germline ends. CDR3 length equals 12 residues. The same data also contributed to another study, on T cells expressing NK-cell markers. That paper adds: Sequencing of TCR beta repertoires drew on sorted CD3+CD56+NKG2C+, CD3+CD56+NKG2C- and CD3+CD56-NKG2C+ T cells. Among the eight sequenced donors, seven tested HCMV-seropositive and one tested seronegative. The study did not resolve the HCMV specificity of expanded NKG2C+ T cell clones.

The V call is TRBV12-3 or TRBV12-4, the J call TRBJ2-7; D remains ambiguous. The TCR was taken from a woman aged 18-35 years in good health. Sequencing was done on a sample of PBMCs. The CDR3 coding sequence is TGTGCCAGCGCCCCAAGATCTCGCGAGCAGTACTTC. Its protein product is CASAPRSREQYF.